The clone carrying this TCR beta chain appeared once. What it recognizes is unknown. Only in-frame clones appear in the TCRdb table, and some are missing; sequencing was by immunoSEQ multiplex PCR. Of roughly 71,000 clones detected, about 86% appear once; the ten largest clones hold about 3%. The data were taken from a study of a mutant IDH1 vaccine in newly diagnosed glioma. Study-wide context: Treated patients comprised about 62% males and 37.5% females, mean age around 40 years. Before enrollment, the patients had been treated with radiotherapy alone, temozolomide alone, or both together. Most of them had received both. Study-wide results and caveats: Vaccine-induced immune responses were detected in over 90% of patients.

The CDR3 has 16 amino acids. Trimming shortened V by 5 bases and J by 0 bases, and 13 bases separated the two germline ends. Germline V lookup: CDR1 SGHVS, CDR2 FQNEAQ. The time point is: baseline, week 1 (first vaccination visit). Regarding treatment: pre-vaccination baseline after standard-of-care therapy. The TCR originated in a man aged 25-45 years with glioma. The source material was PBMCs, sampled from a glioma patient treated with radiotherapy, temozolomide or both. The rearrangement links TRBV7-8 to TRBJ2-2; no clear D. The CDR3 DNA reads as TGTGCCAGCAGCCCCGTGTGGCTTACGAACACCGGGGAGCTGTTTTTT. Amino acids: CASSPVWLTNTGELFF.